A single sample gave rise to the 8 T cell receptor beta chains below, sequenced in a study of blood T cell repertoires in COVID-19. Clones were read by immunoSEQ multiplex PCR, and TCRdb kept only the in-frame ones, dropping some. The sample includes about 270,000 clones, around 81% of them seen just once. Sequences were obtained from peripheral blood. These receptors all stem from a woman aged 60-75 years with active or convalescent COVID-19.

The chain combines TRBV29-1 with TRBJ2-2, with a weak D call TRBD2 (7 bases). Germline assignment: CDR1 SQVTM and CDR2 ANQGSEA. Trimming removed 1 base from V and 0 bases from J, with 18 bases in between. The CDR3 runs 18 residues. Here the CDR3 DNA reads TGCAGCGTTGAAGGGGGGGGTGGCCAGGGGTCGAACACCGGGGAGCTGTTTTTT. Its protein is CSVEGGGGQGSNTGELFF.

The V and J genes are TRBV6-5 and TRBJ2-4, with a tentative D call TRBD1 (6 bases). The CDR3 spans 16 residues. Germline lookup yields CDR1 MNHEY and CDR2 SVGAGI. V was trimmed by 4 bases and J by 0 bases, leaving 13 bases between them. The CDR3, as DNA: TGTGCCAGCAGTTCTAACAGGGTGGAAGCCAAAAACATTCAGTACTTC. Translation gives CASSSNRVEAKNIQYF.

The CDR3 nucleotides read TGTGCCAGCAGCCAAGGTACCAGGATCTACGAGCAGTACTTC. Translated: CASSQGTRIYEQYF. The genes are TRBV3-1 (or the pseudogene TRBV3-2) and TRBJ2-7, with D unclear. V lost 1 base and J 3 bases, leaving 10 bases between the germline ends. The CDR3 is made up of 14 amino acids. Germline CDR1 and CDR2: LGHDT and YNNKEL (reference sequence).

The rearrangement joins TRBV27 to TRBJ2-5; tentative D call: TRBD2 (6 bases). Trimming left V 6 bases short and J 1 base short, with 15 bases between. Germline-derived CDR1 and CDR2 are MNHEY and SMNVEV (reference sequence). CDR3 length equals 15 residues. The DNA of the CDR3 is TGTGCCAGCAGCTTCAATGGGGACTTCCAAGAGACCCAGTACTTC. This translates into CASSFNGDFQETQYF.

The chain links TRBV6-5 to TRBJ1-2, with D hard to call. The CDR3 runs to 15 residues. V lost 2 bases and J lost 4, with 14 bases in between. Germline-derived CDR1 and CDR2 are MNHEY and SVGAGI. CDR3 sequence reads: CASSYEYSTAYGYTF. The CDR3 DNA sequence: TGTGCCAGCAGTTACGAGTACAGCACCGCCTATGGCTACACCTTC.

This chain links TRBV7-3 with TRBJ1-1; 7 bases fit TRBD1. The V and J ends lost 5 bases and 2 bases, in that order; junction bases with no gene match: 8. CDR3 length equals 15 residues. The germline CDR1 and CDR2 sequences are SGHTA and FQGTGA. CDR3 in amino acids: CASSRFDRANTEAFF. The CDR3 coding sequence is TGTGCCAGCAGCCGATTTGACAGGGCCAACACTGAAGCTTTCTTT.

In DNA, the CDR3 is TGTGCCAGCAGCTTGGCCGGGGTGCCCCCAGAGACCCAGTACTTC. It codes for CASSLAGVPPETQYF. The J gene is TRBJ2-5, the V gene TRBV5-6; D perhaps matches TRBD2 (5 bases). CDR3 length equals 15 residues. V lost 0 bases and J 4 bases, leaving 13 bases between the germline ends. Per germline, CDR1 SGHDT and CDR2 YYEEEE. Full variable domain (outside the CDR3, taken from reference TRBV5-6 and TRBJ2-5): DAGVTQSPTHLIKTRGQQVTLRCSPKSGHDTVSWYQQALGQGPQFIFQYYEEEERQRGNFPDRFSGHQFPNYSSELNVNALLLGDSALYLCASSLAGVPPETQYFGPGTRLLVL.

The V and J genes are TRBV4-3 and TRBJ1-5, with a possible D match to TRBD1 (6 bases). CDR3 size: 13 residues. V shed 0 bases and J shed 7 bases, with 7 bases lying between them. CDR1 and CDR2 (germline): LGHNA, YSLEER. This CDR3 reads CASSQERGQPQHF. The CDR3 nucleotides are TGCGCCAGCAGCCAAGAAAGGGGGCAGCCCCAGCATTTT.